What follows are 30 T cell receptor beta chains derived from one specimen sequenced in a study of shared clonotypes between healthy human individuals. The assay was immunoSEQ multiplex PCR, and TCRdb's table has in-frame clones only and misses some. This table has 2.5 million or so clones, about 92% appearing once. The sample was naive CD4+ T cells sorted from blood. The sample's subset: CD45RA+ positively selected. The receptor source for this set is a man aged 18 to 29 in good health.

This chain connects TRBV5-5 to TRBJ2-3; 9 bases line up with TRBD1. CDR1 is SGHKS, CDR2 YYEKEE, per germline (reference sequence). J lost 7 bases, V lost 4 bases, and 7 bases had no gene match. CDR3 length: 14 amino acids. The CDR3: CASSIGTGKNTQYF. CDR3 DNA sequence: TGTGCCAGCAGCATAGGGACAGGGAAGAATACGCAGTATTTT.

This chain links TRBV7-2 with TRBJ1-6; D is unresolved. The germline gives CDR1 SGHTA, CDR2 FQGNSA. Trimming removed 2 bases at V and 13 bases at J, with 15 bases between. The CDR3 runs 14 residues. CDR3 bases: TGTGCCAGCAGCTTATATGGGAAATCAACGCCCCTCCACTTT. Protein sequence: CASSLYGKSTPLHF.

CDR3 sequence (DNA): TGTGCCAGCAGCACCCGGGACACCAAGAGCTCCTATAATTCACCCCTCCACTTT. Translated: CASSTRDTKSSYNSPLHF. V usage is TRBV21-1 and J usage is TRBJ1-6; the D segment call TRBD1 is taken from the table without a DNA check. TRBV21-1 is a recognized pseudogene. The CDR3 is 18 amino acids.

This clone appeared once. V usage is TRBV11-2 and J usage is TRBJ2-5; 7 bases line up with TRBD2. Trimming took 5 bases from V and 1 from J; bases not matched to a gene: 10. The CDR3 has 16 residues. The V gene's germline CDR1 is SGHAT and CDR2 FQNNGV. The CDR3 DNA follows: TGTGCCAGCAGCCCCCTGGTCTGGGGGGGCCAAGAGACCCAGTACTTC. Amino acid sequence: CASSPLVWGGQETQYF.

The rearrangement uses TRBV6-6 and TRBJ1-4, with 7 nucleotides matching TRBD1. CDR3 length: 14 amino acids. V trimming: 2 bases; J trimming: 4 bases; junction bases outside the gene matches: 1. The germline CDR1 and CDR2 sequences are MNHNY and SVGAGI (reference sequence). The CDR3 loop is CASSYGQVNEKLFF. The CDR3 DNA reads as TGTGCCAGCAGTTACGGACAGGTTAATGAAAAACTGTTTTTT.

Only one count was recorded for this clone. The chain uses TRBV28 and TRBJ2-7, with TRBD1 as a possible D gene (5 bases). The germline V and J ends were trimmed by 0 bases and 2 bases, with 5 bases remaining between them. CDR3 length: 13 amino acids. Germline V gives CDR1 MDHEN, CDR2 SYDVKM. DNA of the CDR3: TGTGCCAGCAGTTTATGGGGGCCCTACGAGCAGTACTTC. Residues: CASSLWGPYEQYF. Full variable domain (rest looked up from reference TRBV28 and TRBJ2-7): DVKVTQSSRYLVKRTGEKVFLECVQDMDHENMFWYRQDPGLGLRLIYFSYDVKMKEKGDIPEGYSVSREKKERFSLILESASTNQTSMYLCASSLWGPYEQYFGPGTRLTVT.

The chain combines TRBV9 with TRBJ1-1, with D possibly TRBD1 on 5 matching bases. The CDR3 has 16 residues. V was cut by 4 bases and J by 3 bases, with 19 bases left in between. Germline V gene sequence: CDR1 SGDLS, CDR2 YYNGEE. CDR3 sequence reads: CASSPTVGAGDTEAFF. CDR3 DNA: TGTGCCAGCAGCCCCACCGTCGGGGCGGGGGACACTGAAGCTTTCTTT.

This clone was seen just once. The rearrangement links TRBV18 to TRBJ2-7; D gene unclear. Germline V gene sequence: CDR1 KGHSH, CDR2 LQKENI. Trimming stripped 2 bases from V and 3 bases from J, with 14 bases between. This CDR3 comprises 15 residues. The CDR3 coding sequence is TGTGCCAGCTCACCAAGGACGGTCGGCTACTACGAGCAGTACTTC. It specifies CASSPRTVGYYEQYF.

The genes are TRBV2 and TRBJ1-2; 8 bases match TRBD1. Germline CDR1 SNHLY, CDR2 FYNNEI. This CDR3 is 14 amino acids long. Trimming cost V 5 bases and J 7 bases; bases outside gene matches: 9. The CDR3 reads CASSRTGPGAGYTF. Here the CDR3 DNA reads TGTGCCAGCAGTCGGACAGGGCCTGGGGCTGGCTACACCTTC.

The chain employs TRBV10-1 and TRBJ2-1; TRBD1 matches at 11 bases. The germline V gene encodes CDR1 WNHNN and CDR2 SYGVQD (reference sequence). The trim removed 8 bases at V and 7 bases at J, leaving 10 bases unmatched. The CDR3 is 15 residues long. The CDR3 nucleotides read TGCGCCAGCCGTAGAAGGACAGGGGGCCGGAATGAGCAGTTCTTC. Protein product: CASRRRTGGRNEQFF.

V usage is TRBV15 and J usage is TRBJ2-5, with TRBD1 as a possible D gene (6 bases). The CDR3 sequence is 14 residues long. CDR1 and CDR2 from the germline V gene are LNHNV and YYDKDF (reference sequence). Trimming took 4 bases from V and 4 from J, leaving 13 bases between them. For the CDR3, the DNA is TGTGCCACCAGCAAACTAGGACAGCGAGAGACCCAGTACTTC. Protein: CATSKLGQRETQYF.

The V and J genes are TRBV19 and TRBJ2-7; D perhaps matches TRBD1 (5 bases). The CDR3 extends over 16 amino acids. The ends were cut back, 4 bases at V and 3 bases at J, with 19 bases in the middle. In germline, CDR1 is LNHDA, CDR2 SQIVND (reference sequence). The CDR3 DNA sequence: TGTGCCAGTAGTAATGCCCCCCAAGGGGTGAGCTACGAGCAGTACTTC. Its translation is CASSNAPQGVSYEQYF.

This chain connects TRBV7-2 to TRBJ2-1, with 10 bases aligning to TRBD1. The CDR3 totals 15 residues. Germline V gene sequence: CDR1 SGHTA, CDR2 FQGNSA. V trimming: 3 bases; J trimming: 2 bases; junction bases outside the gene matches: 1. Here the CDR3 DNA reads TGTGCCAGCAGCTTCGACAGGGGGCCCTACAATGAGCAGTTCTTC. Its translation is CASSFDRGPYNEQFF. Using reference TRBV7-2 and TRBJ2-1 for the parts outside the CDR3, the full variable domain is GAGVSQSPSNKVTEKGKDVELRCDPISGHTALYWYRQSLGQGLEFLIYFQGNSAPDKSGLPSDRFSAERTGGSVSTLTIQRTQQEDSAVYLCASSFDRGPYNEQFFGPGTRLTVL.

This clone is a singleton in its sample. The rearrangement uses TRBV6-1 and TRBJ2-5, with D tentatively TRBD2 (6 bases). The V and J ends lost 6 bases and 4 bases respectively, with 12 bases between them. CDR3 length equals 13 residues. Germline CDR1 is MNHNS and CDR2 is SASEGT. DNA of the CDR3: TGTGCCAGCAGGAAGGGAGGATTAGAGACCCAGTACTTC. Translation: CASRKGGLETQYF.

This clone was observed once. The rearrangement links TRBV2 to TRBJ2-1; TRBD2 matches 9 bases. The V gene end was trimmed by 5 bases and the J gene end by 4 bases; junction bases not matched to a gene: 9. The CDR3 loop spans 16 amino acids. Germline V CDR1 and CDR2: SNHLY, FYNNEI. In nucleotides, the CDR3 is TGTGCCAGCAGTACGGGTATAGCGGGGGCGTACAATGAGCAGTTCTTC. Protein product: CASSTGIAGAYNEQFF.

DNA for the CDR3: TGCGCCAGCTTTTGGCGGGAGGTCCCCGGGGAGCTGTTTTTT. Protein product: CASFWREVPGELFF. This chain joins TRBV5-1 and TRBJ2-2, with TRBD2 matching over 8 bases. Germline CDR1 is SGHRS and CDR2 is YFSETQ. Losses at the gene ends were 7 bases for V and 6 bases for J; bases not matched to a gene: 8. This CDR3 comprises 14 residues.

The chain has TRBV5-6 and TRBJ2-2; 14 bases map to TRBD2. The CDR3 is 19 amino acids. Germline-derived CDR1 and CDR2 are SGHDT and YYEEEE. The ends lost 3 bases at V and 1 base at J; junction bases unmatched: 8. CDR3 DNA sequence: TGTGCCAGCAGCTCATCCGGGACTAGCGGGGGCCTGAACACCGGGGAGCTGTTTTTT. Protein sequence: CASSSSGTSGGLNTGELFF. The full variable domain, with the rest looked up from reference TRBV5-6 and TRBJ2-2, is DAGVTQSPTHLIKTRGQQVTLRCSPKSGHDTVSWYQQALGQGPQFIFQYYEEEERQRGNFPDRFSGHQFPNYSSELNVNALLLGDSALYLCASSSSGTSGGLNTGELFFGEGSRLTVL.

The V call is TRBV7-9, the J call TRBJ2-1; no clear D. Germline V gives CDR1 SEHNR, CDR2 FQNEAQ (reference sequence). This CDR3 region has 13 residues. V dropped 5 bases and J dropped 16 bases, with 21 bases sitting between them. CDR3 in amino acids: CASSPGLQAGVFF. CDR3 sequence (DNA): TGTGCCAGCAGCCCAGGTCTACAAGCTGGGGTATTCTTC.

The chain links TRBV13 to TRBJ1-2; D is perhaps TRBD1 (5 bases). V was clipped by 4 bases and J by 1 base, with 7 bases between them. CDR1 is PRHDT, CDR2 FYEKMQ, per germline (reference sequence). The length of the CDR3 is 13 residues. The DNA for the CDR3 is TGTGCCAGCAGCTCCGACAGTAACTATGGCTACACCTTC. Translating gives CASSSDSNYGYTF.

Worth noting for this clone: This sample also contains other DNA sequences that code for the same CDR3. In nucleotides, the CDR3 is TGTGCCAGTAGCGCCCAGGGCGGGGGCTACACCTTC. The encoded protein is CASSAQGGGYTF. The J gene is TRBJ1-2, the V gene TRBV19, with D maybe TRBD1 (5 bases). The V gene lost 6 bases and the J gene lost 8 bases, with 13 bases spanning the gap. The CDR3 has 12 residues. CDR1 and CDR2 (germline): LNHDA, SQIVND (reference sequence).

The chain uses TRBV28 and TRBJ2-6; the D gene could be TRBD1 or TRBD2 (5 bases each). Deletions cut 6 bases from V and 4 bases from J, with 22 bases between. CDR3 length: 18 amino acids. Germline CDR1 MDHEN, CDR2 SYDVKM. CDR3 coding DNA: TGTGCCAGCAGCAAGTGGGGGATGTCTGTTATCGGGGCCAACGTCCTGACTTTC. Amino acids: CASSKWGMSVIGANVLTF.

The CDR3 spells CAWTIVGTARGYTF. DNA for the CDR3: TGTGCCTGGACAATTGTCGGGACAGCGCGTGGCTACACCTTC. The V and J genes are TRBV30 and TRBJ1-2, with 7 bases lining up with TRBD1. The CDR3 has 14 amino acids. After removal of 4 bases from V and 7 bases from J, the junction contained 12 bases not matched to a gene. Germline values: CDR1 GTSNPN, CDR2 SVGIG (reference sequence). Full variable domain (remainder filled in from reference TRBV30 and TRBJ1-2): SQTIHQWPATLVQPVGSPLSLECTVEGTSNPNLYWYRQAAGRGLQLLFYSVGIGQISSEVPQNLSASRPQDRQFILSSKKLLLSDSGFYLCAWTIVGTARGYTFGSGTRLTVV.

The chain is built from TRBV11-3 and TRBJ2-5, with 8 bases that match TRBD1. CDR3 length equals 17 residues. Trimming cost V 1 base and J 6 bases; bases outside gene matches: 13. Germline V gene lookup returns CDR1 SGHNT and CDR2 YENEEA. DNA for the CDR3: TGTGCCAGCAGCTTAGGACAGGGGCTCGGTCGAGACCAGACCCAGTACTTC. Translation: CASSLGQGLGRDQTQYF.

The gene calls are TRBV11-2 and TRBJ2-1, with unresolved D. This CDR3 is 12 amino acids long. V shed 1 base and J shed 9 bases, with 7 bases lying between them. The germline V gene encodes CDR1 SGHAT and CDR2 FQNNGV. The CDR3 loop reads CASSLVVGEQFF. CDR3 sequence (DNA): TGTGCCAGCAGCTTAGTGGTCGGTGAGCAGTTCTTC.

About this clone itself: The sample contains more than one DNA sequence encoding this CDR3. The CDR3 protein is CASSLEGQGSSPLHF. CDR3 sequence (DNA): TGCGCCAGCAGCTTGGAGGGACAGGGAAGTTCACCCCTCCACTTT. The V call is TRBV5-1, the J call TRBJ1-6; 9 positions match TRBD1. This CDR3 region has 15 residues. Germline V gives CDR1 SGHRS, CDR2 YFSETQ. The J segment lost 9 bases and the V segment lost 0 bases, leaving 4 bases of the junction unmatched. Using reference TRBV5-1 and TRBJ1-6 for the parts outside the CDR3, the full variable domain is KAGVTQTPRYLIKTRGQQVTLSCSPISGHRSVSWYQQTPGQGLQFLFEYFSETQRNKGNFPGRFSGRQFSNSRSEMNVSTLELGDSALYLCASSLEGQGSSPLHFGNGTRLTVT.

This clone has a single count. This sequence joins TRBV5-1 and TRBJ2-7; D gene unclear. Germline V lookup: CDR1 SGHRS, CDR2 YFSETQ. This CDR3 contains 13 residues. Trimming left V 3 bases short and J 4 bases short, with 11 bases between. This CDR3 is CASSSDTLYEQYF. CDR3 sequence (DNA): TGCGCCAGCAGCTCAGACACCTTATACGAGCAGTACTTC.

J is TRBJ1-3 and V is TRBV7-2, with D hard to call. The V and J ends lost 6 bases and 2 bases respectively, with 11 bases between them. The CDR3 runs to 14 residues. Germline CDR1 SGHTA, CDR2 FQGNSA. The chain's CDR3 is CASSFGTTGNTIYF. As DNA, the CDR3 is TGTGCCAGCAGTTTCGGAACAACTGGAAACACCATATATTTT.

This clone was found once. V usage is TRBV6-1 and J usage is TRBJ1-3, with 10 bases identical to TRBD1. The ends lost 4 bases at V and 1 base at J; junction bases unmatched: 4. Germline V gene sequence: CDR1 MNHNS, CDR2 SASEGT. The CDR3 totals 16 residues. CDR3 in DNA: TGTGCCAGCAGTGCGGGACAGGGGAAGTCTGGAAACACCATATATTTT. Translating it yields CASSAGQGKSGNTIYF.

The V call is TRBV5-4, the J call TRBJ2-5; 8 bases line up with TRBD2. The CDR3 contains 15 residues. V was clipped by 4 bases and J by 5 bases; unmatched bases: 10. CDR1 SGHNT and CDR2 YYREEE come from the germline V gene (reference sequence). Here the CDR3 reads CASSEGSGGGETQYF. CDR3 nucleotides: TGTGCCAGCAGCGAGGGGAGCGGGGGTGGTGAGACCCAGTACTTC.

V usage is TRBV28 and J usage is TRBJ2-6, with D perhaps TRBD1 (6 bases). The CDR3 totals 15 residues. Deletions cut 8 bases from V and 2 bases from J, with 13 bases between. CDR1 MDHEN and CDR2 SYDVKM come from the germline V gene. CDR3 region: CASRTGTTGANVLTF. CDR3 sequence (DNA): TGTGCCAGCCGGACCGGGACAACTGGGGCCAACGTCCTGACTTTC. Looking up the rest from reference TRBV28 and TRBJ2-6 gives the full variable domain: DVKVTQSSRYLVKRTGEKVFLECVQDMDHENMFWYRQDPGLGLRLIYFSYDVKMKEKGDIPEGYSVSREKKERFSLILESASTNQTSMYLCASRTGTTGANVLTFGAGSRLTVL.